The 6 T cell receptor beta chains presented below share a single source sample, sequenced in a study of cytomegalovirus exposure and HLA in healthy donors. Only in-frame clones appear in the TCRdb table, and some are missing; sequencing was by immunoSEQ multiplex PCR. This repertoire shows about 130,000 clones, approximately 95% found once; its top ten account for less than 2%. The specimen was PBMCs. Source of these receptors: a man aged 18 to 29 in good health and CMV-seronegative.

The CDR3 DNA follows: TGTGCCAGTAGTATAGGTCAGGGTTCCCCTAATGAGCAGTTCTTC. Translation gives CASSIGQGSPNEQFF. V is TRBV19 and J is TRBJ2-1; possibly TRBD1 for D (5 bases). V was shortened by 1 base and J by 7 bases, with 14 bases between the two germline ends. CDR3 length: 15 residues. In germline, CDR1 is LNHDA, CDR2 SQIVND (reference sequence).

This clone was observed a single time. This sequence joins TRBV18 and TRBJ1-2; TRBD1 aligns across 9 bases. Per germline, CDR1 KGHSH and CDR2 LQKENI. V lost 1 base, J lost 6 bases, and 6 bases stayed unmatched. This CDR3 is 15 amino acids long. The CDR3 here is CASSPQTGGLNGYTF. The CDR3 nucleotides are TGTGCCAGCTCACCACAAACAGGGGGCTTAAATGGCTACACCTTC. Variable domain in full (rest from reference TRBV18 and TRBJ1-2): NAGVMQNPRHLVRRRGQEARLRCSPMKGHSHVYWYRQLPEEGLKFMVYLQKENIIDESGMPKERFSAEFPKEGPSILRIQQVVRGDSAAYFCASSPQTGGLNGYTFGSGTRLTVV.

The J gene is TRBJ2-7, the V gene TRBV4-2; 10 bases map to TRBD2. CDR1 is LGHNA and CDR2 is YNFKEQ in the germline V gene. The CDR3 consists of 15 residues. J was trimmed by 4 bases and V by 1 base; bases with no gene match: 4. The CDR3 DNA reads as TGTGCCAGCAGCCAAGGGACTAGCGGTCCGTACGAGCAGTACTTC. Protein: CASSQGTSGPYEQYF.

In DNA form, the CDR3 reads TGCGCCAGCAGCCAAGAAGGCCCGGGGGTCGGCACTGAAGCTTTCTTT. It specifies CASSQEGPGVGTEAFF. V gene TRBV4-3 combines with J gene TRBJ1-1; tentative D call: TRBD1 (5 bases). The CDR3 length is 16 residues. Trimming pared 0 bases from V and 4 bases from J, leaving 15 bases between. CDR1 is LGHNA and CDR2 is YSLEER in the germline V gene.

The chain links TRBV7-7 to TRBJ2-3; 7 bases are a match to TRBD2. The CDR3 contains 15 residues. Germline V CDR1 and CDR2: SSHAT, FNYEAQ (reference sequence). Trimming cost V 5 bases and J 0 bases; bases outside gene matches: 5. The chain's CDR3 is CASSLLATSTDTQYF. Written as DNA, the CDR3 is TGTGCCAGCAGCCTACTAGCGACTAGCACAGATACGCAGTATTTT.

The CDR3: CASSPGQSSYEQYF. The CDR3 coding sequence is TGCGCCAGCTCCCCGGGACAGTCATCCTACGAGCAGTACTTC. V and J are TRBV5-1 and TRBJ2-7; 7 bases fit TRBD1. CDR3 size: 14 residues. Germline assignment: CDR1 SGHRS and CDR2 YFSETQ. Trimming at V came to 7 bases and at J to 1 base, leaving 8 bases not matched to a gene. Full variable domain (outside the CDR3, taken from reference TRBV5-1 and TRBJ2-7): KAGVTQTPRYLIKTRGQQVTLSCSPISGHRSVSWYQQTPGQGLQFLFEYFSETQRNKGNFPGRFSGRQFSNSRSEMNVSTLELGDSALYLCASSPGQSSYEQYFGPGTRLTVT.